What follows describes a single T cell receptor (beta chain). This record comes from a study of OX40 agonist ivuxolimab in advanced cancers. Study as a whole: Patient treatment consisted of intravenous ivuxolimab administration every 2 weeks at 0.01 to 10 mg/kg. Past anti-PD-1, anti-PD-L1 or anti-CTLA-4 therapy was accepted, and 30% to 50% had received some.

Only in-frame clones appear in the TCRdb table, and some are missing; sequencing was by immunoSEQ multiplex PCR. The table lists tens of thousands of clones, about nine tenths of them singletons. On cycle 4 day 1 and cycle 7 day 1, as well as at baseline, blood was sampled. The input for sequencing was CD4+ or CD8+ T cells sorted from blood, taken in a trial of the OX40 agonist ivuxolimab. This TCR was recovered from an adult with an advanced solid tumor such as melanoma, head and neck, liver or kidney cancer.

CDR3 amino acids: CASSSPTDTYEQYF. As DNA, the CDR3 is TGTGCCAGCAGCTCCCCGACAGATACCTACGAGCAGTACTTC. The chain recombines TRBV5-6 with TRBJ2-7; D perhaps matches TRBD1 (5 bases). CDR3 length: 14 residues. Germline assignment: CDR1 SGHDT and CDR2 YYEEEE. Trimming cost V 3 bases and J 2 bases, with 12 bases left between them.